This TCR beta chain derives from a study of blood T cell repertoires in COVID-19. Study in general: Specimens from acute and convalescent COVID-19 originated in the United States, Italy and Spain.

In Seattle, patients joined the study during active infection and were tracked longitudinally. This clone has only one observation. Germline lookup yields CDR1 MDHEN and CDR2 SYDVKM. V was clipped by 9 bases and J by 1 base; unmatched bases: 7. This CDR3 contains 15 residues. How the authors handled the data: Reference gene primer amplification gave estimated nucleated cell counts. Only in-frame clones appear in the TCRdb table, and some are missing; sequencing was by immunoSEQ multiplex PCR. V, J and clone size are those of that table, while D and trimming were read from the DNA. Among fewer than 250,000 clones, about nine tenths were seen once, and the ten largest hold 11%.

The rearrangement joins TRBV28 to TRBJ2-7, with TRBD1 matching over 12 bases. The sequencing input was peripheral blood. The source is a man aged 50 to 59 with COVID-19, enrolled during active disease. CDR3 nucleotides: TGTGCCAGTCGGGACAGGGGGCCGGAATCCTACGAGCAGTACTTC. Amino acids: CASRDRGPESYEQYF.